Reported below is one TCR beta chain. Its antigen is undetermined. The libraries of TRB cDNA were prepared using 5' RACE with UMI labels. TCRdb re-called the 5' RACE reads and shows each CDR3 protein once, DNA omitted. The sample is made up of about 120,000 distinct CDR3 sequences, and the top ten hold about 0.34% of it. The sample belongs to a study of CXCR3-negative and CXCR3-positive naive CD8 T cells. Study observations and caveats: In both naive subsets diversity was comparably high, whereas memory CD8+ cells showed much lower diversity. Freshly isolated PBMCs were used in most assays, given partial CXCR3 loss after freezing. TRBV-TRBJ usage was similar across naive CXCR3 subsets but distinct in memory cells. Naive cells with CXCR3 showed TRB CDR3s that were more hydrophobic than those in CXCR3-negative naive cells.

Germline V gene sequence: CDR1 SGHVS, CDR2 FQNEAQ. CDR3 length: 15 residues. The chain uses TRBV7-8 and TRBJ2-7. This clonotype was obtained from a human donor in good health. Some clones in this sample may be carry-over from other donors' samples. The sequenced sample was naive CXCR3+ CD8+ T cells from blood. Subset reported: CD45RO-CCR7+CD27+CD95- naive CD8+ T cells expressing CXCR3 (TNR3+). CDR3 sequence reads: CASSLWVGHPYEQYF.